Below are 29 T cell receptor beta chains sequenced from a single sample in a study of T cell responses to AZD1222 COVID-19 vaccine. Libraries were prepared by immunoSEQ multiplex PCR; TCRdb keeps only in-frame clonotypes and omits some of them. The data contain roughly 100,000 clones, 80% to 90% of them singletons. Here the sequenced sample was peripheral blood, taken 28 days after the second AZD1222 dose. The receptors come from an adult who received the AZD1222 COVID-19 vaccine.

This clone came up a few times. The CDR3: CASSQGHTSGNTIYF. In nucleotides, the CDR3 is TGTGCCAGCAGCCAAGGGCACACCTCTGGAAACACCATATATTTT. V and J are TRBV3-1 (or the pseudogene TRBV3-2) and TRBJ1-3; D unresolved. Germline assignment: CDR1 LGHDT and CDR2 YNNKEL (reference sequence). V lost 1 base, J lost 0 bases, and 7 bases lay in between. This CDR3 region has 15 residues.

This clone was recorded a few times. The V call is TRBV28, the J call TRBJ2-7, with 10 positions matching TRBD2. V was clipped by 4 bases and J by 2 bases; unmatched bases: 8. The germline V gene has CDR1 MDHEN and CDR2 SYDVKM. The CDR3 runs 16 residues. CDR3 DNA: TGTGCCAGCAGTTCACTAGCGGGACCCGATCCCTACGAGCAGTACTTC. Protein sequence: CASSSLAGPDPYEQYF.

J is TRBJ1-4 and V is TRBV27; the D is unclear. The V and J ends lost 8 bases and 2 bases respectively, with 12 bases between them. In germline, CDR1 is MNHEY, CDR2 SMNVEV (reference sequence). The CDR3 loop spans 14 amino acids. The CDR3 sequence is CASGWAFTNEKLFF. CDR3 DNA: TGTGCCAGCGGTTGGGCCTTTACTAATGAAAAACTGTTTTTT.

CDR3 residues: CASSPATSGRPSYEQYF. CDR3 in DNA: TGCGCCAGCAGCCCGGCGACTAGCGGGAGACCTTCCTACGAGCAGTACTTC. The chain is built from TRBV5-1 and TRBJ2-7, with 12 bases identical to TRBD2. V gave up 4 bases and J gave up 1 base; unmatched junction bases: 9. Germline loops: CDR1 SGHRS, CDR2 YFSETQ. The CDR3 has 17 residues.

The chain combines TRBV15 with TRBJ2-1; D call uncertain. The germline V and J ends were trimmed by 5 bases and 8 bases, with 10 bases remaining between them. This CDR3 comprises 12 residues. Germline V gives CDR1 LNHNV, CDR2 YYDKDF (reference sequence). CDR3 sequence reads: CATSGRSDEQFF. The CDR3 region has the DNA TGTGCCACCAGCGGTCGGAGCGATGAGCAGTTCTTC.

The genes are TRBV4-2 and TRBJ2-3, with D unclear. The CDR3 is 10 amino acids. V lost 5 bases and J lost 8, with 5 bases in between. CDR1 is LGHNA and CDR2 is YNFKEQ in the germline V gene. The CDR3 protein is CASSGITQYF. CDR3 bases: TGTGCCAGCAGCGGAATTACGCAGTATTTT.

The chain carries TRBV24-1 and TRBJ2-7; tentatively, D is TRBD2 (6 bases). The V gene lost 4 bases and the J gene lost 2 bases, with 11 bases spanning the gap. The CDR3 is made up of 14 amino acids. Germline V CDR1 and CDR2: KGHDR, SFDVKD. CDR3 sequence reads: CATSDWDSAYEQYF. As DNA, the CDR3 is TGTGCCACCAGTGACTGGGACTCCGCCTACGAGCAGTACTTC.

The chain carries TRBV2 and TRBJ2-7; 7 bases fit TRBD2. CDR1 is SNHLY and CDR2 is FYNNEI in the germline V gene. With V trimmed by 6 bases and J by 2 bases, 1 base remained unmatched. The CDR3 totals 12 residues. CDR3 amino acids: CASRGTTYEQYF. CDR3 nucleotide sequence: TGTGCCAGCAGAGGGACTACCTACGAGCAGTACTTC.

The CDR3 coding sequence is TGTGCCAGCAGTGGCCCCCACAGCCAAGAGACCCAGTACTTC. Its translation is CASSGPHSQETQYF. The V gene is TRBV28, the J gene TRBJ2-5; D ambiguous. Per germline, CDR1 MDHEN and CDR2 SYDVKM. This CDR3 region has 14 residues. V shed 5 bases and J shed 1 base, with 11 bases lying between them.

This clone was recorded a few times. The genes are TRBV18 and TRBJ1-2, with 11 bases matching TRBD1. CDR1 KGHSH and CDR2 LQKENI come from the germline V gene. J gave up 7 bases and V 3 bases, and 1 base lay outside the gene matches. This CDR3 is built from 13 residues. The CDR3 nucleotides read TGTGCCAGCTCACCGGACAGGGGGCTTGGCTACACCTTC. This encodes CASSPDRGLGYTF.

The chain carries TRBV20-1 and TRBJ1-1; D remains unclear. CDR1 and CDR2 (germline): DFQATT, SNEGSKA (reference sequence). The V end lost 5 bases, the J end lost 3 bases, and 7 bases lay between the germline ends. This CDR3 spans 11 amino acids. CDR3 loop: CSAFGYTEAFF. The DNA of the CDR3 is TGCAGTGCTTTTGGGTACACTGAAGCTTTCTTT.

CDR3 in amino acids: CASSSPPGQGNSPLHF. The CDR3 DNA sequence: TGTGCCAGTAGTAGCCCCCCCGGACAGGGTAATTCACCCCTCCACTTT. The gene calls are TRBV19 and TRBJ1-6; 8 bases map to TRBD1. The CDR3 extends over 16 amino acids. Germline CDR1 reads LNHDA; CDR2 reads SQIVND (reference sequence). V shed 4 bases, J shed 6 bases, and the junction held 8 bases outside the gene matches.

V gene TRBV19 combines with J gene TRBJ1-5; a possible D gene is TRBD1 (5 bases). The CDR3 sequence is 16 residues long. Germline CDR1 and CDR2: LNHDA and SQIVND (reference sequence). V lost 5 bases to trimming and J lost 6 bases, with 20 bases between them. The CDR3 region has the DNA TGTGCCAGTAGTGTCGGACAAATCGGGGCCAGTCAGCCCCAGCATTTT. Translated, it gives CASSVGQIGASQPQHF.

The V and J genes are TRBV5-6 and TRBJ1-1; 10 nucleotides line up with TRBD1. Losses at the gene ends were 3 bases for V and 4 bases for J; bases not matched to a gene: 6. The CDR3 has 15 residues. Germline CDR1 and CDR2: SGHDT and YYEEEE. CDR3 bases: TGTGCCAGCAGCTGGGACAGGGGAGCGTCCACTGAAGCTTTCTTT. This sequence encodes CASSWDRGASTEAFF.

The rearrangement joins TRBV5-4 to TRBJ2-2; 7 bases are a match to TRBD1. The V gene end was trimmed by 4 bases and the J gene end by 1 base; junction bases not matched to a gene: 4. The CDR3 spans 15 residues. In germline, CDR1 is SGHNT, CDR2 YYREEE (reference sequence). The CDR3 nucleotides are TGTGCCAGCAGCCGGGACAGACAGAACACCGGGGAGCTGTTTTTT. Protein: CASSRDRQNTGELFF.

V and J are TRBV20-1 and TRBJ1-2; D gene unclear. The CDR3 runs 11 residues. Per the germline V gene, CDR1 is DFQATT and CDR2 is SNEGSKA (reference sequence). V dropped 2 bases and J dropped 5 bases, with 6 bases sitting between them. CDR3: CSARTHYGYTF. CDR3 coding DNA: TGCAGTGCTAGAACGCATTATGGCTACACCTTC.

This clone showed up just once. The chain couples TRBV4-2 to TRBJ1-2; no reliable D call. The CDR3 totals 14 residues. The V and J ends lost 0 bases and 4 bases respectively, with 9 bases between them. Per the germline V gene, CDR1 is LGHNA and CDR2 is YNFKEQ. The CDR3, as DNA: TGTGCCAGCAGCCAAGATAGATTCATCTATGGCTACACCTTC. Translated: CASSQDRFIYGYTF.

The rearrangement uses TRBV19 and TRBJ1-6; D is unresolved. The V end lost 3 bases, the J end lost 7 bases, and 7 bases lay between the germline ends. This CDR3 is 13 amino acids long. CDR1 LNHDA and CDR2 SQIVND come from the germline V gene (reference sequence). The CDR3 reads CASSMFGNSPLHF. The CDR3 nucleotides are TGTGCCAGTAGTATGTTCGGAAATTCACCCCTCCACTTT.

Only a few counts were recorded for this clone. The V and J genes are TRBV5-6 and TRBJ1-1, with TRBD1 identical over 12 bases. CDR1 is SGHDT, CDR2 YYEEEE, per germline. This CDR3 has 15 residues. The V and J ends lost 1 base and 6 bases, in that order; junction bases with no gene match: 4. CDR3 in DNA: TGTGCCAGCAGCTTGTATGGGACAGGGGGCCCTGAAGCTTTCTTT. Amino acids: CASSLYGTGGPEAFF.

The chain recombines TRBV12-5 with TRBJ2-7; 11 positions match TRBD2. The V gene end was trimmed by 7 bases and the J gene end by 3 bases; junction bases not matched to a gene: 11. The CDR3 sequence is 16 residues long. CDR1 and CDR2 (germline): LGHNT, FRNRAP. In DNA form, the CDR3 reads TGTGCTAGTGTTTCCCGTAGCGGGAGGGCCGGCTACGAGCAGTACTTC. It translates to CASVSRSGRAGYEQYF. Filled out from reference TRBV12-5 and TRBJ2-7, the complete variable domain reads DARVTQTPRHKVTEMGQEVTMRCQPILGHNTVFWYRQTMMQGLELLAYFRNRAPLDDSGMPKDRFSAEMPDATLATLKIQPSEPRDSAVYFCASVSRSGRAGYEQYFGPGTRLTVT.

In this sample, this clone turned up once. The rearrangement links TRBV12-5 to TRBJ2-1; no clear D gene. This CDR3 region has 14 residues. The V gene lost 6 bases and the J gene lost 8 bases, with 17 bases spanning the gap. Germline CDR1 reads LGHNT; CDR2 reads FRNRAP. This CDR3 is CASGTPNRWDEQFF. CDR3 DNA: TGTGCTAGTGGGACGCCCAACCGGTGGGATGAGCAGTTCTTC.

The V call is TRBV4-3, the J call TRBJ2-3; weak D call: TRBD2 (6 bases). The V and J ends lost 1 base and 1 base respectively, with 18 bases between them. Germline lookup yields CDR1 LGHNA and CDR2 YSLEER. The CDR3 is 18 residues long. The chain's CDR3 is CASSQVGGGTAGTDTQYF. CDR3 in DNA: TGCGCCAGCAGCCAAGTTGGTGGAGGGACCGCGGGCACAGATACGCAGTATTTT.

J is TRBJ2-2 and V is TRBV2, with a tentative D call TRBD1 (5 bases). Germline V CDR1 and CDR2: SNHLY, FYNNEI. The CDR3 extends over 13 amino acids. V lost 4 bases to trimming and J lost 5 bases, with 8 bases between them. The CDR3 region has the DNA TGTGCCAGCAGTGCAGACAGAACCGGGGAGCTGTTTTTT. It specifies CASSADRTGELFF.

The V and J genes are TRBV28 and TRBJ1-2; 8 bases are shared with TRBD1. Germline lookup yields CDR1 MDHEN and CDR2 SYDVKM. Unmatched junction bases numbered 7, after V lost 2 bases and J lost 8 bases. The CDR3 is 14 residues long. The CDR3: CASSLLSRQGGYTF. In DNA, the CDR3 is TGTGCCAGCAGTTTACTCTCCCGACAGGGGGGCTACACCTTC.

The genes are TRBV7-8 and TRBJ1-6; D is unresolved. V was trimmed by 2 bases and J by 7 bases, leaving 12 bases between them. Germline values: CDR1 SGHVS, CDR2 FQNEAQ. CDR3 length: 15 amino acids. CDR3 coding DNA: TGTGCCAGCAGCTTACTGGGTACGGGGAATTCACCCCTCCACTTT. As protein: CASSLLGTGNSPLHF. The full variable domain, with the rest looked up from reference TRBV7-8 and TRBJ1-6, is GAGVSQSPRYKVAKRGQDVALRCDPISGHVSLFWYQQALGQGPEFLTYFQNEAQLDKSGLPSDRFFAERPEGSVSTLKIQRTQQEDSAVYLCASSLLGTGNSPLHFGNGTRLTVT.

This chain connects TRBV6-5 to TRBJ1-5; D gene ambiguous. With 4 bases removed from V and 0 bases from J, the gap between germline ends came to 13 bases. The CDR3 is 16 amino acids. The germline V gene has CDR1 MNHEY and CDR2 SVGAGI. CDR3 DNA sequence: TGTGCCAGCAGTTCAGCGGGCAGATATAGCAATCAGCCCCAGCATTTT. Amino acid sequence: CASSSAGRYSNQPQHF.

The genes are TRBV11-2 and TRBJ1-6; maybe TRBD1 (6 bases). Germline V lookup: CDR1 SGHAT, CDR2 FQNNGV. CDR3 length equals 15 residues. The germline V and J ends were trimmed by 7 bases and 7 bases, with 17 bases remaining between them. The CDR3 is CASKNRDLVNSPLHF. The CDR3 DNA is TGTGCCAGCAAAAACAGGGACCTGGTGAATTCACCCCTCCACTTT.

In its sample, this clone was seen a few times. The V call is TRBV19, the J call TRBJ2-4; TRBD1 agrees at 9 bases. With V trimmed by 6 bases and J by 11 bases, 11 bases remained unmatched. The CDR3 spans 14 residues. The V gene's germline CDR1 is LNHDA and CDR2 SQIVND (reference sequence). As DNA, the CDR3 is TGTGCCAGTAGCACAGGGGGCTTCGATTTAGTTCAGTACTTC. As protein: CASSTGGFDLVQYF.

The rearrangement uses TRBV6-5 and TRBJ2-3; D may be TRBD1 or TRBD2 (6 bases each). V lost 10 bases and J lost 9, with 14 bases in between. Germline CDR1 reads MNHEY; CDR2 reads SVGAGI. There are 11 residues in the CDR3. The CDR3, as DNA: TGTGCCATCAGGGGAGGAGAGACGCAGTATTTT. It translates to CAIRGGETQYF.